These 26 T cell receptor beta chains share one sample of origin, sequenced in a study of monozygotic twins with inflammatory bowel disease. No DNA is given; TCRdb re-called the 5' RACE reads and lists each CDR3 protein once. The sample's table shows just over 300,000 distinct CDR3 sequences. The source material was blood. These receptors all come from a human donor with ulcerative colitis or Crohn's disease, or a healthy co-twin of an affected twin (not recorded which).

The rearrangement uses TRBV19 and TRBJ2-5. Germline V gives CDR1 LNHDA, CDR2 SQIVND (reference sequence). The CDR3 contains 11 residues. The chain's CDR3 is CASTNTETQYF.

The chain has TRBV5-1 and TRBJ1-1; TCRdb designates TRBD1, a call that cannot be tested without DNA. Per the germline V gene, CDR1 is SGHRS and CDR2 is YFSETQ. The length of the CDR3 is 14 residues. The CDR3 here is CASSVQGADTEAFF.

The genes are TRBV7-8 and TRBJ1-2; TCRdb names TRBD1, which stays unverified in the absence of DNA. The CDR3 is 15 residues long. Germline V lookup: CDR1 SGHVS, CDR2 FQNEAQ. The CDR3 sequence is CASSSGTGGYYGYTF.

The genes are TRBV5-6 and TRBJ1-4; TCRdb proposes TRBD1, but this gene call is untestable without DNA. Germline values: CDR1 SGHDT, CDR2 YYEEEE. CDR3 length: 13 amino acids. CDR3 sequence: CASSFRDRGLSFF.

The rearrangement joins TRBV18 to TRBJ2-5; the TCRdb D gene call, TRBD1, has no DNA to confirm it. CDR1 and CDR2 from the germline V gene are KGHSH and LQKENI. This CDR3 is 15 amino acids long. The CDR3 region is CASSPPGTDQETQYF.

The V gene is TRBV12-3 or TRBV12-4, the J gene TRBJ2-4. CDR3 length equals 11 residues. CDR3 sequence: CASSFRNMQYF.

V is TRBV7-9 and J is TRBJ1-2. The CDR3 sequence is 11 residues long. Germline lookup yields CDR1 SEHNR and CDR2 FQNEAQ (reference sequence). This CDR3 is CASSSVLGYTF.

CDR3 loop: CASSKGGSNEKLFF. The chain is built from TRBV12-3 or TRBV12-4 and TRBJ1-4; with no DNA, the TCRdb D assignment of TRBD1 cannot be verified. The CDR3 runs to 14 residues.

This sequence joins TRBV27 and TRBJ1-5; no DNA is available, so the TRBD1 call from TCRdb remains unchecked. The CDR3 covers 13 residues. Germline V gives CDR1 MNHEY, CDR2 SMNVEV (reference sequence). CDR3 protein: CASSDRAYQPQHF.

J is TRBJ2-5 and V is TRBV5-1; TCRdb reports TRBD1, a call that lacks DNA to check it against. Germline V gene lookup returns CDR1 SGHRS and CDR2 YFSETQ. This CDR3 comprises 14 residues. CDR3 sequence: CASSFSVGTETQYF.

The gene calls are TRBV10-3 and TRBJ1-4. Germline V gene lookup returns CDR1 ENHRY and CDR2 SYGVKD. The CDR3 totals 16 residues. CDR3 region: CAISWDGARSDEKLFF.

The rearrangement uses TRBV9 and TRBJ2-3. The CDR3 has 14 residues. Germline values: CDR1 SGDLS, CDR2 YYNGEE. This CDR3 is CASSPISLLDTQYF. Full variable domain (remainder filled in from reference TRBV9 and TRBJ2-3): DSGVTQTPKHLITATGQRVTLRCSPRSGDLSVYWYQQSLDQGLQFLIQYYNGEERAKGNILERFSAQQFPDLHSELNLSSLELGDSALYFCASSPISLLDTQYFGPGTRLTVL.

The chain links TRBV18 to TRBJ2-3. Germline assignment: CDR1 KGHSH and CDR2 LQKENI. This CDR3 contains 11 residues. The CDR3 region is CASSPIDTQYF.

V usage is TRBV6-5 and J usage is TRBJ2-1; without DNA, the TCRdb call of TRBD2 cannot be checked. The CDR3 loop spans 15 amino acids. Germline V gene sequence: CDR1 MNHEY, CDR2 SVGAGI. This chain's CDR3 is CASSYDGGRGNEQFF.

The rearrangement links TRBV20-1 to TRBJ1-5; the TCRdb call, TRBD1, lacks DNA for checking. CDR3 length equals 15 residues. The germline CDR1 and CDR2 sequences are DFQATT and SNEGSKA (reference sequence). CDR3 in amino acids: CSADTGGAGNQPQHF.

V usage is TRBV20-1 and J usage is TRBJ2-3; lacking DNA, the TRBD2 call made by TCRdb goes unchecked. CDR3 size: 15 residues. CDR1 and CDR2 (germline): DFQATT, SNEGSKA (reference sequence). CDR3 in amino acids: CSALDSGGGTDTQYF.

V usage is TRBV29-1 and J usage is TRBJ2-4. Germline V gives CDR1 SQVTM, CDR2 ANQGSEA. This CDR3 comprises 15 residues. The CDR3: CSVDGWGLAKNIQYF.

This chain links TRBV5-1 with TRBJ2-7. This CDR3 has 14 residues. Germline CDR1 is SGHRS and CDR2 is YFSETQ. CDR3 region: CASSFSYPALEQYF.

CDR3 in amino acids: CASSLKDTGELFF. V usage is TRBV2 and J usage is TRBJ2-2. CDR3 length: 13 residues. The germline CDR1 and CDR2 sequences are SNHLY and FYNNEI.

V gene TRBV23-1 combines with J gene TRBJ2-1; TCRdb returns TRBD1, unconfirmable since there is no DNA. TRBV23-1 is an open reading frame whose function is uncertain. The CDR3 totals 16 residues. CDR3 sequence reads: CASSYGADSSYNEQFF.

The chain uses TRBV9 and TRBJ1-2; TCRdb outputs TRBD1, but without DNA this stays unchecked. Per the germline V gene, CDR1 is SGDLS and CDR2 is YYNGEE. The CDR3 is 14 residues long. The CDR3 spells CASSVGGVVSGYTF. Using reference TRBV9 and TRBJ1-2 for the parts outside the CDR3, the full variable domain is DSGVTQTPKHLITATGQRVTLRCSPRSGDLSVYWYQQSLDQGLQFLIQYYNGEERAKGNILERFSAQQFPDLHSELNLSSLELGDSALYFCASSVGGVVSGYTFGSGTRLTVV.

The genes are TRBV18 and TRBJ2-3; TCRdb returns TRBD1, unconfirmable since there is no DNA. The CDR3 runs 16 residues. Germline CDR1 KGHSH, CDR2 LQKENI. CDR3 amino acids: CASSPSQLTDTDTQYF.

The chain combines TRBV7-9 with TRBJ1-6. This CDR3 is 16 amino acids long. Germline CDR1 reads SEHNR; CDR2 reads FQNEAQ (reference sequence). The CDR3 sequence: CASSSGRVAPLSPLHF. Together with reference TRBV7-9 and TRBJ1-6, the CDR3 gives the full variable domain: DTGVSQNPRHKITKRGQNVTFRCDPISEHNRLYWYRQTLGQGPEFLTYFQNEAQLEKSRLLSDRFSAERPKGSFSTLEIQRTEQGDSAMYLCASSSGRVAPLSPLHFGNGTRLTVT.

V usage is TRBV11-1 and J usage is TRBJ2-7. The CDR3 covers 14 residues. Looked up from germline, CDR1 is SGHAT and CDR2 is FQDESV (reference sequence). The CDR3 loop reads CASSLDRENYEQYF.

V is TRBV12-3 or TRBV12-4 and J is TRBJ2-7. This CDR3 contains 14 residues. The chain's CDR3 is CASSLAGGLYEQYF.

The chain uses TRBV11-2 and TRBJ2-1; there is no DNA to check the TCRdb D call of TRBD2. The CDR3 extends over 19 amino acids. Germline CDR1 is SGHAT and CDR2 is FQNNGV. The CDR3 spells CASSSYRTSGMDSYNEQFF.